Presented here are 22 T cell receptor beta chains from one specimen sequenced in a study of blood T cell repertoires in COVID-19. Clones were sequenced by immunoSEQ multiplex PCR, and TCRdb holds only the in-frame ones, with some missing. The table has roughly 220,000 clones, 85% to 90% seen once. Sequenced: peripheral blood. These receptors all stem from a man between 60 and 70 years old with acute or convalescent COVID-19.

The rearrangement joins TRBV19 to TRBJ1-5, with TRBD1 identical over 9 bases. Germline values: CDR1 LNHDA, CDR2 SQIVND (reference sequence). V lost 1 base and J lost 0; bases outside the gene matches: 19. This CDR3 has 22 amino acids. This CDR3 reads CASSIGDPPVRDRDISNQPQHF. For the CDR3, the DNA is TGTGCCAGTAGTATAGGAGATCCCCCTGTGCGGGACAGGGATATTAGCAATCAGCCCCAGCATTTT.

The V gene is TRBV30, the J gene TRBJ2-1; maybe TRBD1 (6 bases). The germline gives CDR1 GTSNPN, CDR2 SVGIG (reference sequence). This CDR3 has 14 residues. V was shortened by 5 bases and J by 2 bases, with 13 bases between the two germline ends. CDR3 loop: CAWVPGDTYNEQFF. CDR3 in DNA: TGTGCCTGGGTGCCCGGGGACACCTACAATGAGCAGTTCTTC.

The chain employs TRBV27 and TRBJ2-2, with D perhaps TRBD2 (5 bases). Germline values: CDR1 MNHEY, CDR2 SMNVEV (reference sequence). The ends were cut back, 8 bases at V and 4 bases at J, with 11 bases in the middle. The CDR3 runs to 13 residues. The CDR3 nucleotides are TGTGCCAGCGGGCGAGGGATCACCGGGGAGCTGTTTTTT. Protein sequence: CASGRGITGELFF.

Written as DNA, the CDR3 is TGTGCCAGCAGCTTAGCACAGGCCTACGAGCAGTACTTC. Its protein product is CASSLAQAYEQYF. The chain employs TRBV11-2 and TRBJ2-7, with D perhaps matching TRBD1 (5 bases). Germline V gene data show CDR1 as SGHAT and CDR2 as FQNNGV. Trimming took off 1 base at V and 2 bases at J, with 6 bases between the two ends. This CDR3 has 13 residues.

The V and J genes are TRBV27 and TRBJ2-1; weak D call: TRBD2 (6 bases). The CDR3 extends over 15 amino acids. The germline V gene encodes CDR1 MNHEY and CDR2 SMNVEV (reference sequence). The V end was cut by 4 bases, the J end by 7 bases, with 17 bases between. CDR3 nucleotides: TGTGCCAGCAGTTCAAAAGCGGTTGCGGGGAATGAGCAGTTCTTC. This encodes CASSSKAVAGNEQFF.

This rearrangement joins TRBV30 to TRBJ1-6; TRBD1 might be the D (5 bases). Looked up from germline, CDR1 is GTSNPN and CDR2 is SVGIG (reference sequence). The CDR3 extends over 13 amino acids. The V end was cut by 2 bases, the J end by 9 bases, with 11 bases between. Written as DNA, the CDR3 is TGTGCCTGGAGTTCGGGGGGTGGTTCACCCCTCCACTTT. The encoded protein is CAWSSGGGSPLHF.

The CDR3 DNA reads TGTGCCAGCAGCTTAGCCTCCTCGGTAAATACGCAGTATTTT. Translation: CASSLASSVNTQYF. This chain connects TRBV7-9 to TRBJ2-3; no reliable D call. Per the germline V gene, CDR1 is SEHNR and CDR2 is FQNEAQ (reference sequence). Trimming shortened V by 0 bases and J by 7 bases, and 11 bases separated the two germline ends. This CDR3 has 14 residues.

The chain is built from TRBV3-1 (or the pseudogene TRBV3-2) and TRBJ2-3, with 7 bases lining up with TRBD2. The CDR3 totals 16 residues. The V gene's germline CDR1 is LGHDT and CDR2 YNNKEL (reference sequence). J lost 0 bases, V lost 4 bases, and 7 bases had no gene match. CDR3: CASSPQAGSSTDTQYF. CDR3 nucleotides: TGTGCCAGCAGCCCGCAAGCGGGGTCTAGCACAGATACGCAGTATTTT.

The chain joins TRBV28 to TRBJ1-1; the match to TRBD1 covers 8 bases. Germline V lookup: CDR1 MDHEN, CDR2 SYDVKM. The CDR3 has 16 amino acids. After removal of 7 bases from V and 3 bases from J, the junction contained 13 bases not matched to a gene. CDR3 in DNA: TGTGCCAGCACCCCACCCCAGGGGGCTAGGGACACTGAAGCTTTCTTT. It codes for CASTPPQGARDTEAFF.

This sequence joins TRBV9 and TRBJ1-2; possibly TRBD1 for D (5 bases). Germline loops: CDR1 SGDLS, CDR2 YYNGEE. Trimming shortened V by 4 bases and J by 5 bases, and 15 bases separated the two germline ends. The CDR3 is made up of 14 amino acids. CDR3 sequence: CASSPTANHYGYTF. CDR3 DNA: TGTGCCAGCAGCCCGACAGCGAACCATTATGGCTACACCTTC.

The CDR3 loop is CASSRDRGNEKLFF. The CDR3 nucleotides read TGTGCCAGCTCGCGGGACAGGGGTAATGAAAAACTGTTTTTT. This chain connects TRBV18 to TRBJ1-4; 10 bases are shared with TRBD1. V lost 6 bases, J lost 4 bases, and 2 bases stayed unmatched. CDR3 length equals 14 residues. CDR1 is KGHSH and CDR2 is LQKENI in the germline V gene.

The sample holds many counts of this clone. The rearrangement links TRBV5-5 to TRBJ1-1; 11 bases map to TRBD1. Germline CDR1 reads SGHKS; CDR2 reads YYEKEE (reference sequence). This CDR3 is 16 amino acids long. V lost 0 bases, J lost 4 bases, and 5 bases stayed unmatched. The CDR3 reads CASSLGAGTGGTEAFF. In nucleotides, the CDR3 is TGTGCCAGCAGCTTGGGGGCCGGGACAGGGGGCACTGAAGCTTTCTTT. The whole variable domain, filled in from reference TRBV5-5 and TRBJ1-1, reads DAGVTQSPTHLIKTRGQQVTLRCSPISGHKSVSWYQQVLGQGPQFIFQYYEKEERGRGNFPDRFSARQFPNYSSELNVNALLLGDSALYLCASSLGAGTGGTEAFFGQGTRLTVV.

This clone was observed a handful of times. V gene TRBV13 combines with J gene TRBJ2-3; D ambiguous. The CDR3 sequence is 14 residues long. Germline V gene lookup returns CDR1 PRHDT and CDR2 FYEKMQ (reference sequence). Trimming took 1 base from V and 0 from J, leaving 5 bases between them. CDR3 in DNA: TGTGCCAGCAGCTTAGTAGCTAGCACAGATACGCAGTATTTT. Translating it yields CASSLVASTDTQYF.

This clone has just a few counts. The CDR3 nucleotides read TGTGCCAGCAGCCAAAGTAAAGGACAGGGGTACAATGAGCAGTTCTTC. Translating it yields CASSQSKGQGYNEQFF. The rearrangement uses TRBV3-1 (or the pseudogene TRBV3-2) and TRBJ2-1, with TRBD1 identical over 9 bases. This CDR3 has 16 amino acids. Trimming took 2 bases from V and 4 from J; bases not matched to a gene: 6. Per the germline V gene, CDR1 is LGHDT and CDR2 is YNNKEL (reference sequence).

This clone was seen a handful of times. The CDR3 DNA sequence: TGTGCCAGTAGACAGGTTTATAGCAATCAGCCCCAGCATTTT. The encoded protein is CASRQVYSNQPQHF. The chain combines TRBV19 with TRBJ1-5; D is perhaps TRBD1 (5 bases). V gave up 6 bases and J gave up 0 bases, with 9 bases separating them. CDR3 length: 14 amino acids. Germline assignment: CDR1 LNHDA and CDR2 SQIVND (reference sequence).

This clone was counted ten times or more. The chain combines TRBV5-1 with TRBJ2-3, with D tentatively TRBD1 (5 bases). The CDR3 extends over 14 amino acids. Trimming left V 3 bases short and J 2 bases short, with 10 bases between. The germline V gene encodes CDR1 SGHRS and CDR2 YFSETQ. CDR3 nucleotides: TGCGCCAGCAGCTCAGGACAAGTCACAGATACGCAGTATTTT. This translates into CASSSGQVTDTQYF.

The J gene is TRBJ1-2, the V gene TRBV6-5; 12 bases fit TRBD1. This CDR3 is built from 15 residues. Trimming cost V 0 bases and J 7 bases; bases outside gene matches: 3. Germline V gives CDR1 MNHEY, CDR2 SVGAGI. DNA for the CDR3: TGTGCCAGCAGTTACTCGGGACAGGGGGCGAGTGGCTACACCTTC. Its translation is CASSYSGQGASGYTF.

The V gene is TRBV6-2 or TRBV6-3, the J gene TRBJ2-7; D is unresolved. This CDR3 contains 12 residues. V lost 5 bases to trimming and J lost 3 bases, with 8 bases between them. Germline values: CDR1 MNHEY, CDR2 SVGEGT. The CDR3 DNA follows: TGTGCCAGCAGTCAGTTGGTCTACGAGCAGTACTTC. Protein product: CASSQLVYEQYF.

The V gene is TRBV29-1, the J gene TRBJ1-1; D is undetermined. Germline CDR1 SQVTM, CDR2 ANQGSEA. This CDR3 region has 14 residues. Trimming cost V 4 bases and J 0 bases, with 12 bases left between them. Written as DNA, the CDR3 is TGCAGCGTTGTAGTAGCAGCTTTGAACACTGAAGCTTTCTTT. This gives the protein CSVVVAALNTEAFF.

This chain uses TRBV21-1 with TRBJ2-2; no check of the table's D call, TRBD2, against the DNA was made. TRBV21-1 is an annotated pseudogene. This CDR3 has 12 amino acids. In nucleotides, the CDR3 is TGTGCCAGCAGCAAATCCGGCGGGGAGCTGTTTTTT. It encodes CASSKSGGELFF.

This clone has only a few counts. The J gene is TRBJ1-3, the V gene TRBV29-1, with D unclear. CDR1 and CDR2 (germline): SQVTM, ANQGSEA. The ends were cut back, 4 bases at V and 0 bases at J, with 7 bases in the middle. This CDR3 is built from 13 residues. CDR3 region: CSVAISSGNTIYF. CDR3 DNA sequence: TGCAGCGTTGCGATCAGCTCTGGAAACACCATATATTTT. Complete variable domain (other parts from reference TRBV29-1 and TRBJ1-3): SAVISQKPSRDICQRGTSLTIQCQVDSQVTMMFWYRQQPGQSLTLIATANQGSEATYESGFVIDKFPISRPNLTFSTLTVSNMSPEDSSIYLCSVAISSGNTIYFGEGSWLTVV.

The chain couples TRBV5-4 to TRBJ2-7; 10 bases map to TRBD2. This CDR3 has 15 residues. The germline CDR1 and CDR2 sequences are SGHNT and YYREEE (reference sequence). V shed 3 bases, J shed 2 bases, and the junction held 5 bases outside the gene matches. The DNA of the CDR3 is TGTGCCAGCAGCTCCTTAGCGGGGGGTACCTACGAGCAGTACTTC. It specifies CASSSLAGGTYEQYF. The full variable domain, completed using reference TRBV5-4 and TRBJ2-7, is ETGVTQSPTHLIKTRGQQVTLRCSSQSGHNTVSWYQQALGQGPQFIFQYYREEENGRGNFPPRFSGLQFPNYSSELNVNALELDDSALYLCASSSLAGGTYEQYFGPGTRLTVT.